The subject of this entry is one T cell receptor (beta chain). The data are from a study of cytomegalovirus exposure and HLA in healthy donors. PCR was performed using 60 Vbeta and 13 Jbeta primers. Clones were sequenced by immunoSEQ multiplex PCR, and TCRdb holds only the in-frame ones, with some missing. The table lists approximately 170,000 clones, about 71% of them singletons, with approximately 1.5% in the top ten. The junction had 6 bases not matched to a gene; V was cut back by 5 bases and J by 5 bases. Per germline, CDR1 SGHVS and CDR2 FNYEAQ. The CDR3 covers 15 residues. The rearrangement links TRBV7-6 to TRBJ2-5, with TRBD1 matching over 12 bases. Sequencing was done on a sample of PBMCs. The sequence was obtained from a middle-aged man in good health and CMV-seronegative. CDR3 protein: CASSPGQGAFETQYF. In DNA, the CDR3 is TGTGCCAGCAGCCCGGGACAGGGGGCGTTTGAGACCCAGTACTTC.